This T cell receptor beta chain came from a study of post-analysis software for immune sequencing data. Study-level findings and limits: Controls had lower frequencies than patients of about 5 TRBV segments, which included TRBV5-6, TRBV5-1 and TRBV20-1.

The trim removed 2 bases at V and 2 bases at J, leaving 0 bases unmatched. Germline-derived CDR1 and CDR2 are MNHNY and SVGAGI (reference sequence). The CDR3 spans 14 residues. This clonotype has just a few counts. Its antigen remains unidentified. Unique-molecular-identifier-tagged TCR beta cDNA libraries were used. About 540,000 cDNA molecules were obtained from roughly 1 to 10 million T cells. TCRdb ran MiXCR on the PCR reads and lists one entry per CDR3 protein. This repertoire shows a few hundred thousand distinct CDR3 sequences, around 33% found once; its top ten account for over 10%. The sequence came from a girl aged 10-17 years with multiple sclerosis. This sequence joins TRBV6-6 and TRBJ2-1; 7 nucleotides align to TRBD1. The specimen sequenced was blood. CDR3 in amino acids: CASSYGTAYNEQFF. DNA of the CDR3: TGTGCCAGCAGTTACGGGACAGCCTACAATGAGCAGTTCTTC.